This TCR beta chain was captured in a study of type 1 regulatory T cells. A word on this clonotype: Its target is not known.

TCRdb fed the reads into MiXCR, producing one record per CDR3 protein. The sample yields about 60,000 distinct CDR3 sequences, roughly two thirds seen once. The J segment lost 1 base and the V segment lost 3 bases, leaving 5 bases of the junction unmatched. Germline lookup yields CDR1 MNHEY and CDR2 SMNVEV (reference sequence). The CDR3 loop spans 17 amino acids. The specimen was cultured non-Tr1 T cells, either the whole culture or a sorted T cell fraction (not recorded which). This TCR came from a human donor in good health. The chain joins TRBV27 to TRBJ2-2, with 10 nucleotides matching TRBD1. The CDR3 DNA reads TGTGCCAGCAGTTTGGGACAGGGGAGCGGGAACACCGGGGAGCTGTTTTTT. Translation gives CASSLGQGSGNTGELFF.